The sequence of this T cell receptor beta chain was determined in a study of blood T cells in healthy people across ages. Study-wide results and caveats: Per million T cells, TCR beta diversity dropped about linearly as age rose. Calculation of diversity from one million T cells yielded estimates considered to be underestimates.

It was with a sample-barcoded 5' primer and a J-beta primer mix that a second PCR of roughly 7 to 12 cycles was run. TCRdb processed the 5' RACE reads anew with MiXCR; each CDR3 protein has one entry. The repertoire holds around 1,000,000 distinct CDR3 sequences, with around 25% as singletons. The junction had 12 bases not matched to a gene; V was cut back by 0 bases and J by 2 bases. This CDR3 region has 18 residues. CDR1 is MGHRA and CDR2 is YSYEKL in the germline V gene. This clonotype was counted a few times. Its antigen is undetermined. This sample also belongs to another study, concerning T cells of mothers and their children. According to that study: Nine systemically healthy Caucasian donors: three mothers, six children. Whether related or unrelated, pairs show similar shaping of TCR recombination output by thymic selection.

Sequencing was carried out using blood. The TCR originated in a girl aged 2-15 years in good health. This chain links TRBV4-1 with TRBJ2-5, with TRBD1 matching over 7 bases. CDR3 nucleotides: TGCGCCAGCAGCCAAGAGGTGATTGGGACAGACTCTCAAGAGACCCAGTACTTC. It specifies CASSQEVIGTDSQETQYF.